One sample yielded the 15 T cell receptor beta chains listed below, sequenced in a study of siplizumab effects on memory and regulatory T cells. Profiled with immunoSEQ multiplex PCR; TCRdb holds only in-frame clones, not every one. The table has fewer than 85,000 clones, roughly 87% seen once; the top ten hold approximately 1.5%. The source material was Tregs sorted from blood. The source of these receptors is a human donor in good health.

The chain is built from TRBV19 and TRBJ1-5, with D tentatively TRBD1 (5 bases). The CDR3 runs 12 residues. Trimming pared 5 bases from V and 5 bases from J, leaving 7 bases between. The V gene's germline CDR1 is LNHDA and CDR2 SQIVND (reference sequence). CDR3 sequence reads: CASSQGYQPQHF. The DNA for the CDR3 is TGTGCCAGTAGTCAGGGCTATCAGCCCCAGCATTTT.

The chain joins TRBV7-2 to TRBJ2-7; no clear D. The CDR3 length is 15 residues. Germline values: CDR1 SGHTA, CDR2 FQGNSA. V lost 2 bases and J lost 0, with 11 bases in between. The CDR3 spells CASSLRAAYSYEQYF. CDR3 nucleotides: TGTGCCAGCAGCTTAAGGGCAGCCTACTCCTACGAGCAGTACTTC.

The CDR3 region is CASSLGLPAGETQYF. The CDR3 DNA is TGTGCCAGCAGCCTGGGACTTCCCGCCGGAGAGACCCAGTACTTC. The chain has TRBV9 and TRBJ2-5; D might be TRBD2 (6 bases). The CDR3 totals 15 residues. Germline CDR1 reads SGDLS; CDR2 reads YYNGEE. V lost 4 bases and J lost 4, with 17 bases in between.

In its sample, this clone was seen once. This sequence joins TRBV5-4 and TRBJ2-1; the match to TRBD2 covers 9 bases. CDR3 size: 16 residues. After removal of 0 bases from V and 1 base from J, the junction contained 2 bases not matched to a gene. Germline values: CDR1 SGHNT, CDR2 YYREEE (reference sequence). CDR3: CASSLGLAGSYNEQFF. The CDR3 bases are TGTGCCAGCAGCTTGGGTCTAGCGGGGTCCTACAATGAGCAGTTCTTC.

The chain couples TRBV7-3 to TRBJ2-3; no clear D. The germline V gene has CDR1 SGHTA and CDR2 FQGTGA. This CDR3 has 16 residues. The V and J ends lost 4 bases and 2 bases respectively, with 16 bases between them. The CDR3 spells CASSSLPPVTTDTQYF. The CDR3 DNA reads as TGTGCCAGCAGCTCCCTCCCGCCCGTAACCACAGATACGCAGTATTTT.

The CDR3 protein is CASSVGTEPYYGYTF. The DNA of the CDR3 is TGTGCCAGCAGCGTAGGGACGGAGCCCTACTATGGCTACACCTTC. The rearrangement links TRBV9 to TRBJ1-2, with unresolved D. V was cut by 0 bases and J by 3 bases, with 12 bases left in between. The CDR3 runs 15 residues. The germline V gene encodes CDR1 SGDLS and CDR2 YYNGEE.

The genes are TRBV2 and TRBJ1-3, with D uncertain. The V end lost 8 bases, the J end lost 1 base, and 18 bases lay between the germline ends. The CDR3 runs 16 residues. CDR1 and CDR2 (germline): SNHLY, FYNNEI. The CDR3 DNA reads TGTGCCAGCGTTCTTGACAAAGCTCTTTCTGGAAACACCATATATTTT. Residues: CASVLDKALSGNTIYF.

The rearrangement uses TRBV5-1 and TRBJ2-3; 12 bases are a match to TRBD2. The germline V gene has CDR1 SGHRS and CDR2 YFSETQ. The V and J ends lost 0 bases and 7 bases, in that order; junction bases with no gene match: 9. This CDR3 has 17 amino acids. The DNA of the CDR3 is TGCGCCAGCAGCTTGGTACTAGCGGGGGGCACGGGTCATACGCAGTATTTT. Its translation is CASSLVLAGGTGHTQYF.

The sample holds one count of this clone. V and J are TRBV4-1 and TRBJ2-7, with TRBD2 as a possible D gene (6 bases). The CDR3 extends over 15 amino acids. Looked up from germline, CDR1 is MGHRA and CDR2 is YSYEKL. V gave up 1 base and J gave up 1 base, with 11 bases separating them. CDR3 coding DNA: TGCGCCAGCAGCCAAGGGTCCGGAGGGTCCTACGAGCAGTACTTC. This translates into CASSQGSGGSYEQYF.

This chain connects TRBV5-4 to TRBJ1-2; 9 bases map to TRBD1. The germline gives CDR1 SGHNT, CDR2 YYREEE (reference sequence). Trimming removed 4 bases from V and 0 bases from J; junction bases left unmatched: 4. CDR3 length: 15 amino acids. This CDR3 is CASSRGTGSNYGYTF. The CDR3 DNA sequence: TGTGCCAGCAGCCGCGGGACAGGGTCTAACTATGGCTACACCTTC.

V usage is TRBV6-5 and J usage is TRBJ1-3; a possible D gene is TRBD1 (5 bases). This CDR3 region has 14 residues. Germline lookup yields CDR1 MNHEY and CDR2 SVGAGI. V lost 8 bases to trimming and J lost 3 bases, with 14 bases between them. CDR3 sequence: CASRGSGDGNTIYF. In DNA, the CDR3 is TGTGCCAGCCGGGGTTCGGGGGATGGAAACACCATATATTTT.

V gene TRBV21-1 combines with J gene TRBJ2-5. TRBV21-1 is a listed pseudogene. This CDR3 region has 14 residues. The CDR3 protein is CASRRDGIQETQYF. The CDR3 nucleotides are TGTGCCAGCAGAAGGGACGGCATACAAGAGACCCAGTACTTC.

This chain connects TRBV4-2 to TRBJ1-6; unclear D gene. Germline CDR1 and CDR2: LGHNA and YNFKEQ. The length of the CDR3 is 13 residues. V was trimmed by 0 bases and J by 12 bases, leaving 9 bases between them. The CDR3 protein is CASSQDKWRPLHF. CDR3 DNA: TGTGCCAGCAGCCAAGATAAATGGCGACCCCTCCACTTT.

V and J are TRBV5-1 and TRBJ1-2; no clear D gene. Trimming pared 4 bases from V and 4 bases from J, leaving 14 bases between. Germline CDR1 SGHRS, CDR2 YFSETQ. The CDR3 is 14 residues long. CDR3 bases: TGCGCCAGCAGCCCCTCTGACATGTCCTATGGCTACACCTTC. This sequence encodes CASSPSDMSYGYTF.

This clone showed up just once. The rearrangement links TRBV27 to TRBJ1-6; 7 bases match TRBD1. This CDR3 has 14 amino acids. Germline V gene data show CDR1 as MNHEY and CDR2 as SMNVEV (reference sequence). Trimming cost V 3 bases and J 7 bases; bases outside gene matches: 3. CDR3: CASSFRGENSPLHF. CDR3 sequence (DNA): TGTGCCAGCAGTTTCAGGGGGGAGAATTCACCCCTCCACTTT.